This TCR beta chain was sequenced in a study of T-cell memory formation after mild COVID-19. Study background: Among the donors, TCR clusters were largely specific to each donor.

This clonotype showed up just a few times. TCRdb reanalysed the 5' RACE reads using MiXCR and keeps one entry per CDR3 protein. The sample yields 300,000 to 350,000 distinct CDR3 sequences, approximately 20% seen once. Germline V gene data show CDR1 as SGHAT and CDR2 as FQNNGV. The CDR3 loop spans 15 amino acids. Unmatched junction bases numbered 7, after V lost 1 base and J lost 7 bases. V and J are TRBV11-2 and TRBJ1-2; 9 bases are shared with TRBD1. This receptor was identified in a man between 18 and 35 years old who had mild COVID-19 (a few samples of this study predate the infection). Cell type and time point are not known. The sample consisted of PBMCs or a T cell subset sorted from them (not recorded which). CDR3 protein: CASSLVGGTGPGYTF. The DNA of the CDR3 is TGTGCCAGCAGCTTAGTAGGGGGGACAGGGCCTGGCTACACCTTC.